Shown below are 30 T cell receptor beta chains from a single sample sequenced in a study of T-cell memory formation after mild COVID-19. Each CDR3 protein gets one entry after TCRdb re-called the 5' RACE reads with MiXCR. The sample yields 140,000 to 150,000 distinct CDR3 sequences, around 25% seen once. Specimen: PBMCs or a T cell subset sorted from them (not recorded which). These receptors were obtained from an adult woman who had mild COVID-19 (a few samples of this study predate the infection). Cell type and time point are not known.

The rearrangement joins TRBV6-5 to TRBJ1-1; D remains ambiguous. Looked up from germline, CDR1 is MNHEY and CDR2 is SVGAGI. Trimming shortened V by 0 bases and J by 4 bases, and 9 bases separated the two germline ends. The CDR3 contains 14 residues. CDR3 DNA sequence: TGTGCCAGCAGTTACTCCGGGCTCTCCACTGAAGCTTTCTTT. It codes for CASSYSGLSTEAFF.

The chain combines TRBV29-1 with TRBJ2-2, with 8 bases matching TRBD1. CDR3 length: 13 residues. CDR1 is SQVTM, CDR2 ANQGSEA, per germline. The ends lost 6 bases at V and 2 bases at J; junction bases unmatched: 2. The CDR3, as DNA: TGCAGCGTGGGGACAGGAAACACCGGGGAGCTGTTTTTT. Protein product: CSVGTGNTGELFF.

The J gene is TRBJ2-5, the V gene TRBV29-1; TRBD2 matches 7 bases. CDR3 size: 12 residues. J gave up 3 bases and V 5 bases, and 3 bases lay outside the gene matches. Germline V gene data show CDR1 as SQVTM and CDR2 as ANQGSEA. The CDR3 DNA follows: TGCAGCGTTTTACGGGGGGAAGAGACCCAGTACTTC. Protein sequence: CSVLRGEETQYF.

The V call is TRBV4-1, the J call TRBJ2-1, with 8 bases lining up with TRBD1. V shed 1 base, J shed 2 bases, and the junction held 10 bases outside the gene matches. The CDR3 covers 18 residues. CDR1 MGHRA and CDR2 YSYEKL come from the germline V gene. This CDR3 is CASSQAPPDRVPYNEQFF. The CDR3, as DNA: TGCGCCAGCAGCCAAGCACCCCCGGACAGGGTACCCTACAATGAGCAGTTCTTC.

This clonotype appeared a few times. This chain joins TRBV6-5 and TRBJ2-7; 9 nucleotides agree with TRBD2. This CDR3 is 14 amino acids long. J was trimmed by 4 bases and V by 5 bases; bases with no gene match: 6. Germline loops: CDR1 MNHEY, CDR2 SVGAGI. CDR3 DNA: TGTGCCAGCAGTCCAAACCTAGCGGGATACGAGCAGTACTTC. As protein: CASSPNLAGYEQYF.

This rearrangement joins TRBV6-5 to TRBJ2-7; D is undetermined. The CDR3 is 16 residues long. V was trimmed by 6 bases and J by 1 base, leaving 19 bases between them. Germline loops: CDR1 MNHEY, CDR2 SVGAGI. This chain's CDR3 is CASSLQVDGFSYEQYF. Written as DNA, the CDR3 is TGTGCCAGCAGCCTCCAGGTGGACGGATTTTCCTACGAGCAGTACTTC.

This clonotype was found a few times. The chain employs TRBV4-1 and TRBJ2-1, with 9 positions matching TRBD1. The V and J ends lost 3 bases and 7 bases, in that order; junction bases with no gene match: 10. This CDR3 has 16 amino acids. The germline CDR1 and CDR2 sequences are MGHRA and YSYEKL. DNA for the CDR3: TGCGCCAGCAGCCAGCACACCGGGACAGGGATGAATGAGCAGTTCTTC. Encoded protein: CASSQHTGTGMNEQFF.

The sample holds a few counts of this clonotype. The chain carries TRBV4-1 and TRBJ2-7, with D unclear. V was cut by 1 base and J by 1 base, with 8 bases left in between. Germline V lookup: CDR1 MGHRA, CDR2 YSYEKL. The CDR3 loop spans 14 amino acids. The CDR3 sequence: CASSQVTESYEQYF. CDR3 nucleotides: TGCGCCAGCAGCCAAGTTACGGAATCCTACGAGCAGTACTTC.

This chain links TRBV5-1 with TRBJ2-7; the match to TRBD1 covers 10 bases. The germline V gene has CDR1 SGHRS and CDR2 YFSETQ. V lost 7 bases, J lost 3 bases, and 10 bases stayed unmatched. The length of the CDR3 is 15 residues. In nucleotides, the CDR3 is TGCGCCAGCCGTAAAACCGGGACAGGGGTCTACGAGCAGTACTTC. Translating it yields CASRKTGTGVYEQYF.

Only one count was recorded for this clonotype. The gene calls are TRBV5-6 and TRBJ2-7, with 10 bases aligning to TRBD1. This CDR3 comprises 14 residues. In germline, CDR1 is SGHDT, CDR2 YYEEEE. With 6 bases clipped from V and 2 bases from J, the junction kept 5 bases outside the gene matches. CDR3 protein: CASTPGTGAYEQYF. As DNA, the CDR3 is TGTGCCAGCACCCCGGGGACAGGGGCCTACGAGCAGTACTTC.

The V and J genes are TRBV24-1 and TRBJ2-7; D is unclear. V shed 9 bases and J shed 3 bases, with 11 bases lying between them. The CDR3 consists of 12 residues. Germline V lookup: CDR1 KGHDR, CDR2 SFDVKD. CDR3 DNA sequence: TGTGCCACCTCGGACGCCCTCTACGAGCAGTACTTC. Its protein is CATSDALYEQYF.

The chain employs TRBV24-1 and TRBJ2-2, with 7 positions matching TRBD2. CDR1 is KGHDR and CDR2 is SFDVKD in the germline V gene. The CDR3 extends over 19 amino acids. J gave up 5 bases and V 0 bases, and 14 bases lay outside the gene matches. CDR3 DNA sequence: TGTGCCACCAGTGATTTGTTTTTAAGCGGGACCGTAGGGACCGGGGAGCTGTTTTTT. Translation: CATSDLFLSGTVGTGELFF.

V is TRBV4-3 and J is TRBJ2-2; D possibly corresponds to TRBD2 (6 bases). V lost 0 bases to trimming and J lost 7 bases, with 12 bases between them. Germline values: CDR1 LGHNA, CDR2 YSLEER. This CDR3 region has 15 residues. CDR3 region: CASSQEEGRSGELFF. The DNA for the CDR3 is TGCGCCAGCAGCCAAGAGGAGGGGCGCAGCGGGGAGCTGTTTTTT.

There are a few counts of this clonotype. The chain joins TRBV4-2 to TRBJ2-7; TRBD1 matches at 9 bases. J lost 4 bases, V lost 2 bases, and 6 bases had no gene match. CDR3 size: 15 residues. Germline-derived CDR1 and CDR2 are LGHNA and YNFKEQ. CDR3 residues: CASSQTVGTGYEQYF. The DNA of the CDR3 is TGTGCCAGCAGCCAAACGGTGGGGACAGGGTACGAGCAGTACTTC.

The table lists this clonotype with many counts. This chain links TRBV20-1 with TRBJ2-1; no definite D call. This CDR3 has 16 amino acids. Trimming removed 0 bases at V and 8 bases at J, with 20 bases between. CDR1 and CDR2 (germline): DFQATT, SNEGSKA (reference sequence). CDR3 amino acids: CSARDRIGPRSDEQFF. The CDR3 DNA sequence: TGCAGTGCTAGAGACCGCATTGGCCCCCGATCGGATGAGCAGTTCTTC.

This clonotype was seen just once. J is TRBJ2-3 and V is TRBV6-4; 11 positions agree with TRBD2. This CDR3 contains 16 residues. With V trimmed by 4 bases and J by 0 bases, 3 bases remained unmatched. The germline V gene encodes CDR1 MRHNA and CDR2 SNTAGT. CDR3 region: CASSVASGGSTDTQYF. The CDR3 nucleotides are TGTGCCAGCAGTGTGGCTAGCGGGGGGAGCACAGATACGCAGTATTTT.

This clonotype showed up just a few times. The rearrangement links TRBV24-1 to TRBJ2-7; 8 nucleotides match TRBD1. Looked up from germline, CDR1 is KGHDR and CDR2 is SFDVKD. This CDR3 contains 14 residues. V shed 4 bases and J 7 bases; nucleotides not matched to a gene: 8. The CDR3: CATSEGQGLGEQYF. The DNA for the CDR3 is TGTGCCACCAGTGAAGGACAGGGATTGGGGGAGCAGTACTTC.

The rearrangement joins TRBV7-6 to TRBJ2-1; D is unresolved. CDR1 and CDR2 from the germline V gene are SGHVS and FNYEAQ. There are 16 residues in the CDR3. With 4 bases removed from V and 3 bases from J, the gap between germline ends came to 16 bases. The CDR3 DNA reads as TGTGCCAGCAGCTCTAACACGGCCCCACTCTACAATGAGCAGTTCTTC. Its protein product is CASSSNTAPLYNEQFF. The full variable domain, its missing parts supplied by reference TRBV7-6 and TRBJ2-1, is GAGVSQSPRYKVTKRGQDVALRCDPISGHVSLYWYRQALGQGPEFLTYFNYEAQQDKSGLPNDRFSAERPEGSISTLTIQRTEQRDSAMYRCASSSNTAPLYNEQFFGPGTRLTVL.

The rearrangement links TRBV4-1 to TRBJ2-7; TRBD1 aligns across 8 bases. Unmatched junction bases numbered 12, after V lost 6 bases and J lost 5 bases. CDR1 and CDR2 from the germline V gene are MGHRA and YSYEKL. The CDR3 is 15 residues long. Here the CDR3 reads CASSREDRVGHEQYF. The CDR3 coding sequence is TGCGCCAGCAGTCGAGAGGACAGGGTGGGGCACGAGCAGTACTTC.

The chain couples TRBV6-2 or TRBV6-3 to TRBJ2-7, with 8 bases that match TRBD1. CDR1 MNHEY and CDR2 SVGEGT come from the germline V gene. The CDR3 spans 17 residues. J lost 4 bases, V lost 2 bases, and 13 bases had no gene match. The CDR3 DNA reads TGTGCCAGCAGTTACGGCATTGGGCAGGGGGCAAGGTACGAGCAGTACTTC. It encodes CASSYGIGQGARYEQYF.

The chain couples TRBV11-1 to TRBJ2-3; D call uncertain. The CDR3 contains 16 residues. Germline-derived CDR1 and CDR2 are SGHAT and FQDESV (reference sequence). Trimming took 1 base from V and 0 from J, leaving 11 bases between them. The DNA for the CDR3 is TGTGCCAGCAGCTTAGAGGAACGTCCTAGCACAGATACGCAGTATTTT. This encodes CASSLEERPSTDTQYF.

This clonotype came up a few times. The chain links TRBV20-1 to TRBJ2-1; D might be TRBD1 (5 bases). V gave up 4 bases and J gave up 5 bases, with 18 bases separating them. Germline V lookup: CDR1 DFQATT, CDR2 SNEGSKA (reference sequence). The CDR3 contains 15 residues. This CDR3 reads CSATHYRQPDNEQFF. CDR3 in DNA: TGCAGTGCTACCCACTACCGACAGCCCGACAATGAGCAGTTCTTC.

A few counts support this clonotype. The chain has TRBV9 and TRBJ2-1; D not resolved. V lost 3 bases and J lost 8, with 15 bases in between. The CDR3 length is 14 residues. The germline V gene has CDR1 SGDLS and CDR2 YYNGEE. CDR3 DNA sequence: TGTGCCAGCAGCGCGCTAACCTGGCCGCATGAGCAGTTCTTC. Amino acid sequence: CASSALTWPHEQFF.

The J gene is TRBJ2-6, the V gene TRBV2, with D perhaps TRBD1 (6 bases). V lost 4 bases, J lost 5 bases, and 21 bases lay in between. CDR1 is SNHLY, CDR2 FYNNEI, per germline. This CDR3 is built from 18 residues. Here the CDR3 DNA reads TGTGCCAGCAGTGGAGGGAAACAGGGCCCAGTCTGGGCCAACGTCCTGACTTTC. This gives the protein CASSGGKQGPVWANVLTF.

The chain carries TRBV6-2 or TRBV6-3 and TRBJ2-6; possibly TRBD2 for D (5 bases). Germline V gene lookup returns CDR1 MNHEY and CDR2 SVGEGT. CDR3 length: 15 residues. Trimming stripped 2 bases from V and 2 bases from J, with 7 bases between. CDR3 sequence: CASSYVTTGANVLTF. CDR3 sequence (DNA): TGTGCCAGCAGTTACGTGACTACTGGGGCCAACGTCCTGACTTTC.

The chain joins TRBV14 to TRBJ2-7, with TRBD1 matching 7 bases. In germline, CDR1 is SGHDN, CDR2 FVKESK. V gave up 4 bases and J gave up 5 bases; unmatched junction bases: 5. The CDR3 is 13 amino acids. The CDR3 DNA sequence: TGTGCCAGCAGCCGGGGACAGTTCCACGAGCAGTACTTC. It encodes CASSRGQFHEQYF.

V and J are TRBV12-3 or TRBV12-4 and TRBJ2-3; TRBD2 might be the D (6 bases). Trimming shortened V by 3 bases and J by 1 base, and 8 bases separated the two germline ends. The CDR3 runs 14 residues. For the CDR3, the DNA is TGTGCCAGCAGTTTGTCTAGCGGCACAGATACGCAGTATTTT. Amino acid sequence: CASSLSSGTDTQYF.

This clonotype showed up just a few times. This chain uses TRBV7-2 with TRBJ1-5; TRBD1 is a possible D gene (6 bases). Trimming stripped 4 bases from V and 6 bases from J, with 13 bases between. The CDR3 has 14 residues. Germline assignment: CDR1 SGHTA and CDR2 FQGNSA. CDR3 protein: CASSSILQGQPQHF. The CDR3 region has the DNA TGTGCCAGCAGCTCGATCCTACAGGGTCAGCCCCAGCATTTT.

CDR3: CASSPSPGGGEKLFF. CDR3 nucleotide sequence: TGCGCCAGCAGCCCCTCCCCGGGGGGAGGTGAAAAACTGTTTTTT. The chain is built from TRBV5-1 and TRBJ1-4, with D possibly being TRBD1 (5 bases). Germline CDR1 SGHRS, CDR2 YFSETQ. The CDR3 is 15 residues long. Trimming cost V 4 bases and J 7 bases, with 17 bases left between them.

The table lists this clonotype with a few counts. The rearrangement links TRBV19 to TRBJ2-3, with TRBD2 identical over 10 bases. J was trimmed by 1 base and V by 3 bases; bases with no gene match: 7. Germline V gives CDR1 LNHDA, CDR2 SQIVND (reference sequence). The CDR3 is 17 residues long. In nucleotides, the CDR3 is TGTGCCAGTAGTATCCCGGGGCTAGCGGGAGGCACAGATACGCAGTATTTT. Protein product: CASSIPGLAGGTDTQYF. The full variable domain, with the rest looked up from reference TRBV19 and TRBJ2-3, is DGGITQSPKYLFRKEGQNVTLSCEQNLNHDAMYWYRQDPGQGLRLIYYSQIVNDFQKGDIAEGYSVSREKKESFPLTVTSAQKNPTAFYLCASSIPGLAGGTDTQYFGPGTRLTVL.